The entry below describes one T cell receptor (beta chain). No antigen is known for it. This record comes from a study of Graves' ophthalmopathy and Graves' hyperthyroidism. The TCR beta CDR3 regions underwent amplification from RNA transcripts. Following a first-round RT-PCR that used HTBI primers, a second-round multiplex PCR was carried out. TCRdb called the multiplex PCR reads again in MiXCR, with one record for every CDR3 protein. The sample gives almost 750,000 distinct CDR3 sequences, about 44% of which show up once; 44% is in the top ten. Findings and limits, study-wide: Forecasting of ophthalmopathy progression by the model achieved about 69% sensitivity and roughly 78% specificity. Most thyroid-expanded clonotypes exceeding 0.001 frequency were also found in blood.

The CDR3 totals 13 residues. Trimming stripped 4 bases from V and 10 bases from J, with 17 bases between. Germline V gene sequence: CDR1 SGHDT, CDR2 YYEEEE. The receptor's source is an adult man with Graves' ophthalmopathy. The V call is TRBV5-6, the J call TRBJ1-1, with D uncertain. Sample: peripheral blood. The CDR3 DNA sequence: TGTGCCAGCAGCATCGGCCCCTCCTCGGGAGCTTTCTTT. It codes for CASSIGPSSGAFF.